The 8 T cell receptor beta chains in this list originate from one sample, sequenced in a study of blood T cell repertoires in COVID-19. Sequencing used immunoSEQ multiplex PCR; TCRdb keeps in-frame clones, though not all of them. This sample has fewer than 150,000 clones; less than 85% occur once, and the top ten carry more than 0.8%. The specimen was peripheral blood. The receptors derive from a human donor with acute or convalescent COVID-19. The donor label of this sample is uncertain.

The chain couples TRBV5-1 to TRBJ1-1; possibly TRBD1 for D (5 bases). Deletions cut 0 bases from V and 6 bases from J, with 18 bases between. CDR3 length: 16 residues. Germline CDR1 is SGHRS and CDR2 is YFSETQ. The CDR3 nucleotides are TGCGCCAGCAGCTTGGCCGTCGGGGCCCCGGGGGCTGAAGCTTTCTTT. Amino acid sequence: CASSLAVGAPGAEAFF. The full variable domain, in which reference TRBV5-1 and TRBJ1-1 provide the parts outside the CDR3, is KAGVTQTPRYLIKTRGQQVTLSCSPISGHRSVSWYQQTPGQGLQFLFEYFSETQRNKGNFPGRFSGRQFSNSRSEMNVSTLELGDSALYLCASSLAVGAPGAEAFFGQGTRLTVV.

This clone came up a few times. The rearrangement uses TRBV11-2 and TRBJ1-2; 7 bases fit TRBD1. This CDR3 spans 16 amino acids. V gave up 1 base and J gave up 1 base; unmatched junction bases: 6. Looked up from germline, CDR1 is SGHAT and CDR2 is FQNNGV. CDR3 sequence: CASSLAGSGGNYGYTF. CDR3 nucleotides: TGTGCCAGCAGCTTAGCTGGATCAGGGGGTAACTATGGCTACACCTTC.

This chain joins TRBV2 and TRBJ2-7, with 7 bases aligning to TRBD2. The CDR3 is made up of 13 amino acids. The germline CDR1 and CDR2 sequences are SNHLY and FYNNEI. V trimming: 3 bases; J trimming: 3 bases; junction bases outside the gene matches: 2. In DNA, the CDR3 is TGTGCCAGCAGTGACCAGCGGGGCTACGAGCAGTACGTC. It yields the protein CASSDQRGYEQYV.

V is TRBV7-8 and J is TRBJ2-1; no clear D gene. V lost 2 bases and J lost 0, with 8 bases in between. Germline V gene sequence: CDR1 SGHVS, CDR2 FQNEAQ. The length of the CDR3 is 15 residues. The CDR3 bases are TGTGCCAGCAGCTTACGGCAGGTCTCCTACAATGAGCAGTTCTTC. Amino acid sequence: CASSLRQVSYNEQFF.

V and J are TRBV7-3 and TRBJ2-5; D perhaps matches TRBD2 (6 bases). The CDR3 has 14 residues. Germline V gives CDR1 SGHTA, CDR2 FQGTGA. V dropped 2 bases and J dropped 5 bases, with 12 bases sitting between them. The CDR3 loop is CASSLAGNRETQYF. The CDR3 nucleotides are TGTGCCAGCAGCTTAGCGGGGAATCGGGAGACCCAGTACTTC.

This chain's CDR3 is CASSIGQGKLFF. CDR3 nucleotides: TGTGCCAGTAGTATCGGACAGGGAAAACTGTTTTTT. The rearrangement links TRBV19 to TRBJ1-4, with 8 bases fitting TRBD1. The CDR3 covers 12 residues. Germline V gene data show CDR1 as LNHDA and CDR2 as SQIVND (reference sequence). Losses at the gene ends were 3 bases for V and 10 bases for J; bases not matched to a gene: 1.

The chain couples TRBV19 to TRBJ2-1; 7 nucleotides align to TRBD1. V lost 5 bases and J lost 5; bases outside the gene matches: 15. In germline, CDR1 is LNHDA, CDR2 SQIVND (reference sequence). The CDR3 sequence is 17 residues long. The CDR3 protein is CASSFAHTGALDNEQFF. The CDR3 nucleotides read TGTGCCAGTAGTTTCGCCCACACAGGGGCCCTTGACAATGAGCAGTTCTTC.

V usage is TRBV5-6 and J usage is TRBJ1-6, with D tentatively TRBD1 (6 bases). Looked up from germline, CDR1 is SGHDT and CDR2 is YYEEEE. The CDR3 has 16 residues. V dropped 1 base and J dropped 3 bases, with 11 bases sitting between them. The CDR3 sequence: CASSLTGLNYNSPLHF. In nucleotides, the CDR3 is TGTGCCAGCAGCTTGACAGGGTTAAACTATAATTCACCCCTCCACTTT. The full variable domain, rest sourced from reference TRBV5-6 and TRBJ1-6, is DAGVTQSPTHLIKTRGQQVTLRCSPKSGHDTVSWYQQALGQGPQFIFQYYEEEERQRGNFPDRFSGHQFPNYSSELNVNALLLGDSALYLCASSLTGLNYNSPLHFGNGTRLTVT.